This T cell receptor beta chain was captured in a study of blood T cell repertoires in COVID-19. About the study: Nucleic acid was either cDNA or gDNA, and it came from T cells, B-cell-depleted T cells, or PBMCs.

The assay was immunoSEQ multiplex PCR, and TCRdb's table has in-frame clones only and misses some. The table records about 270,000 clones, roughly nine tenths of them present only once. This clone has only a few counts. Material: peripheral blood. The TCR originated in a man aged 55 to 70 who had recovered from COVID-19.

In DNA, the CDR3 is TGTGCCAGCAGCATAAGACAGGGGCAGGCTAATGAAAAACTGTTTTTT. It codes for CASSIRQGQANEKLFF. The gene calls are TRBV7-9 and TRBJ1-4, with 8 nucleotides matching TRBD1. Looked up from germline, CDR1 is SEHNR and CDR2 is FQNEAQ (reference sequence). The V segment lost 5 bases and the J segment 3 bases; nucleotides outside the gene matches: 8. CDR3 length: 16 amino acids.